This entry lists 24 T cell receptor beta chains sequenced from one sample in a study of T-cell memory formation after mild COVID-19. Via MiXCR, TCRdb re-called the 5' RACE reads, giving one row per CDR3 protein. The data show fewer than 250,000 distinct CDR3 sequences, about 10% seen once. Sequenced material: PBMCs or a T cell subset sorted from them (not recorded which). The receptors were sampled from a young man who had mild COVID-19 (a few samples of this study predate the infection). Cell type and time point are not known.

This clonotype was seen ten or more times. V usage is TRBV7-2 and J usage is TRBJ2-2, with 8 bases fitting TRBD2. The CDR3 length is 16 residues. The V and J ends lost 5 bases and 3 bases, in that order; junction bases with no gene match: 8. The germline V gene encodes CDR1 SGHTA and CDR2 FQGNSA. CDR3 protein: CASSRAAGGDTGELFF. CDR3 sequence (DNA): TGTGCCAGCAGCCGTGCGGCGGGGGGAGACACCGGGGAGCTGTTTTTT.

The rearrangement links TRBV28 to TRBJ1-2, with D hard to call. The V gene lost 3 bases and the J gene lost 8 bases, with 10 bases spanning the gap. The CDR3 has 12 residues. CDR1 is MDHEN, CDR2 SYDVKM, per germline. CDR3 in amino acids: CASSLAPGGYTF. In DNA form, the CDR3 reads TGTGCCAGCAGTTTGGCCCCCGGAGGCTACACCTTC.

The CDR3 DNA follows: TGCAGTGCTCGAACAGGGGGAGCTAGCTCCTACAATGAGCAGTTCTTC. It yields the protein CSARTGGASSYNEQFF. This sequence joins TRBV20-1 and TRBJ2-1; the match to TRBD1 covers 8 bases. V gave up 5 bases and J gave up 0 bases; unmatched junction bases: 9. The CDR3 is 16 residues long. Germline CDR1 reads DFQATT; CDR2 reads SNEGSKA (reference sequence).

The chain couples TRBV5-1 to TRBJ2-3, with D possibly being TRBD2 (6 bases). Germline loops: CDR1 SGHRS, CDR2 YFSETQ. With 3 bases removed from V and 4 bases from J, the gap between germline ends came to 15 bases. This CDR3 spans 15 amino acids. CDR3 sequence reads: CASSWAGTGADTQYF. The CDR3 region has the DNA TGCGCCAGCAGCTGGGCGGGGACGGGTGCAGATACGCAGTATTTT.

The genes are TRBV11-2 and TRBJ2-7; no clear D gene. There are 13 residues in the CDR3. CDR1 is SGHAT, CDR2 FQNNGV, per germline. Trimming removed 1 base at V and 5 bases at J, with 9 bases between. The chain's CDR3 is CASSLGLDNEQYV. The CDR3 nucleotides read TGTGCCAGCAGCTTAGGCCTTGATAACGAGCAGTACGTC.

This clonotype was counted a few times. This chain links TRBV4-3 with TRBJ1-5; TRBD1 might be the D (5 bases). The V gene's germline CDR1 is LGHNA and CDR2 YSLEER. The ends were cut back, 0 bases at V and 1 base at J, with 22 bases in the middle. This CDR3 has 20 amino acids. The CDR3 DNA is TGCGCCAGCAGCCAAGATCAGTTCGACAGCCTGACCGAAAGCAATCAGCCCCAGCATTTT. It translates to CASSQDQFDSLTESNQPQHF.

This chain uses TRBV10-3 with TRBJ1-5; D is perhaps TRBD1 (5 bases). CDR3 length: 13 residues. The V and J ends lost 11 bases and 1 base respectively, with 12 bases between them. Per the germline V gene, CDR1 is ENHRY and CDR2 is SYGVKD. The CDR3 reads CASQGVSNQPQHF. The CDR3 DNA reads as TGTGCCTCGCAAGGGGTGAGCAATCAGCCCCAGCATTTT.

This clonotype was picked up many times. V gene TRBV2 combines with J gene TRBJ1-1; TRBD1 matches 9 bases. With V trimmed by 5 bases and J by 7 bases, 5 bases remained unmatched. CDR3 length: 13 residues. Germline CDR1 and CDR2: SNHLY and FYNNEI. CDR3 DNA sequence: TGTGCCAGCAGTCCCGGGACAGGGTATGAAGCTTTCTTT. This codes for CASSPGTGYEAFF.

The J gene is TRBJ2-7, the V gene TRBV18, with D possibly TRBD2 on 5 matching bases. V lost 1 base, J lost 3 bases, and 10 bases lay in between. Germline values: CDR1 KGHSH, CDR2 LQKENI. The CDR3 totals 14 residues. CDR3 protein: CASSPQRRSYEQYV. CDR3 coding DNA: TGTGCCAGCTCACCACAAAGGAGGAGCTACGAGCAGTACGTC.

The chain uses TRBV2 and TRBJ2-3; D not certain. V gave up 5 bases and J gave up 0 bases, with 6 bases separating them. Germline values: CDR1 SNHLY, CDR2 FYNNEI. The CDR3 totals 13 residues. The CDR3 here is CASSKTSTDTQYF. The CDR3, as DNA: TGTGCCAGCAGTAAGACTAGCACAGATACGCAGTATTTT. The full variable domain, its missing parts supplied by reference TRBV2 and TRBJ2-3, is EPEVTQTPSHQVTQMGQEVILRCVPISNHLYFYWYRQILGQKVEFLVSFYNNEISEKSEIFDDQFSVERPDGSNFTLKIRSTKLEDSAMYFCASSKTSTDTQYFGPGTRLTVL.

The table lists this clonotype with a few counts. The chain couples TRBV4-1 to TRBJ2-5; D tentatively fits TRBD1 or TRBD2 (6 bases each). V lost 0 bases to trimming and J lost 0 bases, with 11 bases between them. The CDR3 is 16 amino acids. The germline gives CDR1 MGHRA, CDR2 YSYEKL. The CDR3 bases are TGCGCCAGCAGCCAAGACCGGGGGCGGTACCAAGAGACCCAGTACTTC. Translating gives CASSQDRGRYQETQYF.

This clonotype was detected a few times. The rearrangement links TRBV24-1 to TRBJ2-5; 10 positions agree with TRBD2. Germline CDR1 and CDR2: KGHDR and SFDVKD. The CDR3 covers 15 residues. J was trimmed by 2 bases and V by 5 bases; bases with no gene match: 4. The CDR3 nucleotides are TGTGCCACCAGTGCCGGACTAGCGGTTCAAGAGACCCAGTACTTC. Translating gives CATSAGLAVQETQYF.

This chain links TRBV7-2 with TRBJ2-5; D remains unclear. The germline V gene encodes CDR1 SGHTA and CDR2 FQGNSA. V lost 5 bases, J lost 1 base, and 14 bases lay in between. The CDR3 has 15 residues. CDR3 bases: TGTGCCAGCAGCCCGTGGGGTACGAGCCAAGAGACCCAGTACTTC. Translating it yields CASSPWGTSQETQYF.

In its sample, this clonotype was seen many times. The CDR3 reads CASSLSGSQPQHF. DNA for the CDR3: TGCGCCAGCAGCTTGTCCGGGTCTCAGCCCCAGCATTTT. The rearrangement joins TRBV5-1 to TRBJ1-5; D is unclear. CDR3 length equals 13 residues. V gave up 1 base and J gave up 6 bases, with 8 bases separating them. Germline V gene lookup returns CDR1 SGHRS and CDR2 YFSETQ. The entire variable domain, with the rest obtained from reference TRBV5-1 and TRBJ1-5, is as follows: KAGVTQTPRYLIKTRGQQVTLSCSPISGHRSVSWYQQTPGQGLQFLFEYFSETQRNKGNFPGRFSGRQFSNSRSEMNVSTLELGDSALYLCASSLSGSQPQHFGDGTRLSIL.

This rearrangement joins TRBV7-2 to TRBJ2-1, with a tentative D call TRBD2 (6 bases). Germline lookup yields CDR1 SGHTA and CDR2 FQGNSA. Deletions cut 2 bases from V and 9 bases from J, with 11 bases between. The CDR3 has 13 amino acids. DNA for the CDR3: TGTGCCAGCAGCTTACGACTAGTAAGTGAGCAGTTCTTC. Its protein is CASSLRLVSEQFF. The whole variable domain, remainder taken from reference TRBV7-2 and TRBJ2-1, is GAGVSQSPSNKVTEKGKDVELRCDPISGHTALYWYRQSLGQGLEFLIYFQGNSAPDKSGLPSDRFSAERTGGSVSTLTIQRTQQEDSAVYLCASSLRLVSEQFFGPGTRLTVL.

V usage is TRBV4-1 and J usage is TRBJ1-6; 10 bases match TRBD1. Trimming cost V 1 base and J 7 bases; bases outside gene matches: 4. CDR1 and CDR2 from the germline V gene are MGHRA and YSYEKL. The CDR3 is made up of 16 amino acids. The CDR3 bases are TGCGCCAGCAGCCAAGGGCCGGGACAGGGGAATTCACCCCTCCACTTT. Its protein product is CASSQGPGQGNSPLHF.

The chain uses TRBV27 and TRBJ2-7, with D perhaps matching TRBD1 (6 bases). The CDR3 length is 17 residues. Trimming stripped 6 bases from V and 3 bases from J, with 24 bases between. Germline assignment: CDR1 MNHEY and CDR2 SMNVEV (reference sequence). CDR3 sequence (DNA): TGTGCCAGCAGAAAAACCATTACAGGGTACAAACTCTACGAGCAGTACTTC. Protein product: CASRKTITGYKLYEQYF.

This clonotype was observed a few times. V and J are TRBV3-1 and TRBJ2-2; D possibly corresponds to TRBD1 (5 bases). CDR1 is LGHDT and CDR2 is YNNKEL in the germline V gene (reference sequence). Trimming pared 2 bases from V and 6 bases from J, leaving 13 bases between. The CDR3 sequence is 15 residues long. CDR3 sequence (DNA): TGTGCCAGCAGCCAACTCGCAGGGTTAGCCGGGGAGCTGTTTTTT. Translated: CASSQLAGLAGELFF.

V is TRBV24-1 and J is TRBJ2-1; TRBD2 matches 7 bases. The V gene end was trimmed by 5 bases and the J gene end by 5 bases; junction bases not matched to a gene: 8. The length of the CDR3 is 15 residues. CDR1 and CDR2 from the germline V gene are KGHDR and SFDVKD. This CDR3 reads CATSGGRGADNEQFF. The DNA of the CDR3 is TGTGCCACCAGTGGAGGGAGGGGAGCCGACAATGAGCAGTTCTTC.

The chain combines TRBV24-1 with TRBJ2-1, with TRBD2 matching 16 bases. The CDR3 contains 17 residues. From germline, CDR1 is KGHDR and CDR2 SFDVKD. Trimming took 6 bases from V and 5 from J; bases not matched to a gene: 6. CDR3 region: CATSRAGTSGGDNEQFF. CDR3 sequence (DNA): TGTGCCACCAGTAGGGCCGGGACTAGCGGGGGGGACAATGAGCAGTTCTTC.

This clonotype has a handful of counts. This CDR3 is CASSSKGHSFTDTQYF. The DNA of the CDR3 is TGTGCCAGCAGTTCGAAGGGGCACTCTTTCACAGATACGCAGTATTTT. V usage is TRBV6-5 and J usage is TRBJ2-3; possible D gene TRBD1, 5 bases. V was cut by 4 bases and J by 2 bases, with 16 bases left in between. The CDR3 is 16 amino acids. Germline loops: CDR1 MNHEY, CDR2 SVGAGI.

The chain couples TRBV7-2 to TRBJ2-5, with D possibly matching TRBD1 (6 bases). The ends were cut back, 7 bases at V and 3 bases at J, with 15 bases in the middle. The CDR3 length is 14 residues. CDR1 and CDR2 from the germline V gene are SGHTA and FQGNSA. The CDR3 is CASKGRQAEETQYF. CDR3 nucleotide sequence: TGTGCCAGCAAGGGGCGACAGGCGGAAGAGACCCAGTACTTC.

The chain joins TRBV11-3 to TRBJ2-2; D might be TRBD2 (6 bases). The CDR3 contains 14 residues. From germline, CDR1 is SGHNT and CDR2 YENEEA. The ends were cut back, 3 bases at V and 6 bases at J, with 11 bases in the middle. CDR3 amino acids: CASSFGTGAGELFF. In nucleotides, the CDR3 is TGTGCCAGCAGCTTCGGAACGGGGGCCGGGGAGCTGTTTTTT.

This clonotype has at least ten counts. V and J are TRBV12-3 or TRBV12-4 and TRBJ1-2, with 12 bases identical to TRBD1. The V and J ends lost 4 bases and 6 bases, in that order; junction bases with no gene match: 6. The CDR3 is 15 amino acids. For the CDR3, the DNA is TGTGCCAGCAGTTCTTCCGGGACAGGGGGCGATGGCTACACCTTC. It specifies CASSSSGTGGDGYTF.